These 18 T cell receptor beta chains were sequenced from one sample in a study of blood T cell repertoires in COVID-19. TCRdb's table, derived via immunoSEQ multiplex PCR, lists solely in-frame clones and lacks some. The data contain roughly 250,000 clones, around 86% of them seen just once; the ten biggest clones take up approximately 9.4%. Material for sequencing was peripheral blood. Every receptor here comes from a man aged 35-49 years who had recovered from COVID-19.

The chain joins TRBV2 to TRBJ1-1, with D perhaps TRBD1 (6 bases). Germline lookup yields CDR1 SNHLY and CDR2 FYNNEI. The CDR3 runs to 14 residues. V lost 6 bases to trimming and J lost 3 bases, with 14 bases between them. CDR3 amino acids: CASRGAGTYTEAFF. CDR3 coding DNA: TGTGCCAGCAGGGGTGCCGGGACATACACTGAAGCTTTCTTT.

The chain uses TRBV11-2 and TRBJ1-1, with D maybe TRBD1 (6 bases). This CDR3 contains 15 residues. Trimming stripped 1 base from V and 1 base from J, with 10 bases between. CDR1 is SGHAT and CDR2 is FQNNGV in the germline V gene. CDR3 sequence (DNA): TGTGCCAGCAGCTTAGCGAGGACAGCGAACACTGAAGCTTTCTTT. Its protein is CASSLARTANTEAFF.

The chain joins TRBV6-5 to TRBJ1-4, with TRBD1 as a possible D gene (6 bases). V was pared by 2 bases and J by 11 bases, with 12 bases between. Germline V gene data show CDR1 as MNHEY and CDR2 as SVGAGI. This CDR3 is built from 13 residues. DNA of the CDR3: TGTGCCAGCAGTTACGACAGGCTTGGGAAACTGTTTTTT. Residues: CASSYDRLGKLFF.

The chain recombines TRBV20-1 with TRBJ2-7, with 10 bases fitting TRBD1. Trimming cost V 3 bases and J 7 bases; bases outside gene matches: 9. The CDR3 runs to 14 residues. Germline V gene sequence: CDR1 DFQATT, CDR2 SNEGSKA (reference sequence). CDR3 in DNA: TGCAGTGCTAGTTCGGGGACAGGGGACATGGAGCAGTACTTC. It specifies CSASSGTGDMEQYF.

The chain has TRBV2 and TRBJ2-1; D may be TRBD2 (5 bases). The CDR3 covers 13 residues. Germline CDR1 and CDR2: SNHLY and FYNNEI. V gave up 8 bases and J gave up 7 bases, with 15 bases separating them. Here the CDR3 DNA reads TGTGCCAGCCCGGGATCAAGCCGTAATGAGCAGTTCTTC. This gives the protein CASPGSSRNEQFF.

J is TRBJ2-5 and V is TRBV7-6; TRBD2 aligns across 11 bases. Trimming at V came to 1 base and at J to 0 bases, leaving 7 bases not matched to a gene. CDR3 length: 18 residues. Germline V gives CDR1 SGHVS, CDR2 FNYEAQ. The chain's CDR3 is CASSLGLAGGPYQETQYF. DNA of the CDR3: TGTGCCAGCAGCTTAGGGCTAGCGGGGGGCCCGTACCAAGAGACCCAGTACTTC.

V and J are TRBV7-9 and TRBJ1-6; D is ambiguous. The CDR3 loop spans 14 amino acids. With 8 bases removed from V and 10 bases from J, the gap between germline ends came to 18 bases. Germline V gene sequence: CDR1 SEHNR, CDR2 FQNEAQ (reference sequence). The CDR3 region is CASSSLTERSPLHF. The CDR3 DNA follows: TGTGCCAGCTCTTCCCTCACCGAGCGGTCACCCCTCCACTTT. Together with reference TRBV7-9 and TRBJ1-6, the CDR3 gives the full variable domain: DTGVSQNPRHKITKRGQNVTFRCDPISEHNRLYWYRQTLGQGPEFLTYFQNEAQLEKSRLLSDRFSAERPKGSFSTLEIQRTEQGDSAMYLCASSSLTERSPLHFGNGTRLTVT.

The chain joins TRBV7-3 to TRBJ1-1, with 8 bases lining up with TRBD1. The CDR3 sequence is 14 residues long. V trimming: 5 bases; J trimming: 0 bases; junction bases outside the gene matches: 2. Germline V gene sequence: CDR1 SGHTA, CDR2 FQGTGA. Here the CDR3 DNA reads TGTGCCAGCAGCCTGGACAGGGTGAACACTGAAGCTTTCTTT. Translating gives CASSLDRVNTEAFF.

This chain connects TRBV19 to TRBJ1-2, with TRBD1 identical over 10 bases. CDR1 and CDR2 (germline): LNHDA, SQIVND (reference sequence). The CDR3 sequence is 15 residues long. With V trimmed by 7 bases and J by 7 bases, 12 bases remained unmatched. The CDR3 nucleotides read TGTGCCAGTAATCCCCCGGGACAGGGGTATTTTGGCTACACCTTC. It codes for CASNPPGQGYFGYTF.

The chain couples TRBV7-9 to TRBJ1-6; 8 bases fit TRBD1. Germline-derived CDR1 and CDR2 are SEHNR and FQNEAQ (reference sequence). The CDR3 consists of 15 residues. V gave up 0 bases and J gave up 7 bases; unmatched junction bases: 2. CDR3 coding DNA: TGTGCCAGCAGCTTAGCGAGGACAGGGAATTCACCCCTCCACTTT. This codes for CASSLARTGNSPLHF.

This chain links TRBV5-3 with TRBJ1-4, with no clear D. TRBV5-3 is labeled an ORF, and its function is uncertain. This CDR3 spans 16 amino acids. The V and J ends lost 6 bases and 8 bases respectively, with 23 bases between them. The CDR3 here is CARIVESTPAEEKLFF. DNA for the CDR3: TGTGCCAGAATCGTAGAGAGTACCCCCGCGGAGGAAAAACTGTTTTTT.

This chain connects TRBV7-3 to TRBJ1-1; possible D gene TRBD1, 5 bases. V was cut by 5 bases and J by 2 bases, with 12 bases left in between. Per the germline V gene, CDR1 is SGHTA and CDR2 is FQGTGA. The CDR3 consists of 14 residues. CDR3 sequence (DNA): TGTGCCAGCAGCCCCCTGGGGGGAAACACTGAAGCTTTCTTT. It encodes CASSPLGGNTEAFF.

The chain recombines TRBV19 with TRBJ1-2; 7 nucleotides agree with TRBD1. Germline CDR1 LNHDA, CDR2 SQIVND (reference sequence). The CDR3 is 15 amino acids. V dropped 5 bases and J dropped 6; count of bases not matched to a gene: 12. This CDR3 reads CASSPDFDRVNGYTF. CDR3 sequence (DNA): TGTGCCAGTAGTCCCGACTTTGACAGGGTTAATGGCTACACCTTC.

This clone was picked up a small number of times. This chain links TRBV3-1 (or the pseudogene TRBV3-2) with TRBJ2-7, with 9 bases that match TRBD2. The CDR3 totals 14 residues. J gave up 6 bases and V 0 bases, and 3 bases lay outside the gene matches. The germline V gene encodes CDR1 LGHDT and CDR2 YNNKEL (reference sequence). CDR3 DNA: TGTGCCAGCAGCCAAGAAGCGGGGGGAGGCGAGCAGTACTTC. Translation gives CASSQEAGGGEQYF.

The sample holds one count of this clone. The genes are TRBV3-1 (or the pseudogene TRBV3-2) and TRBJ1-6; D is unclear. Trimming shortened V by 4 bases and J by 13 bases, and 17 bases separated the two germline ends. Germline CDR1 is LGHDT and CDR2 is YNNKEL (reference sequence). This CDR3 has 14 residues. The chain's CDR3 is CASSLKADLTPLHF. CDR3 sequence (DNA): TGTGCCAGCAGCCTCAAAGCAGACTTAACCCCCCTCCACTTT.

V and J are TRBV5-1 and TRBJ1-4; TRBD1 matches 10 bases. The germline CDR1 and CDR2 sequences are SGHRS and YFSETQ. There are 12 residues in the CDR3. V was pared by 4 bases and J by 17 bases, with 8 bases of the junction left unmatched. The CDR3 region is CASSAAGTGVFF. Written as DNA, the CDR3 is TGCGCCAGCAGCGCAGCCGGGACAGGGGTTTTTTTT.

This clone was observed a single time. This sequence joins TRBV6-5 and TRBJ1-1; possible D gene TRBD1, 6 bases. Germline CDR1 reads MNHEY; CDR2 reads SVGAGI. V was clipped by 0 bases and J by 0 bases, with 11 bases between them. The CDR3 covers 16 residues. CDR3: CASSYSGQLMNTEAFF. The DNA of the CDR3 is TGTGCCAGCAGTTACTCGGGACAACTCATGAACACTGAAGCTTTCTTT.

The chain is built from TRBV4-3 and TRBJ1-2, with 12 bases that match TRBD1. J gave up 2 bases and V 4 bases, and 5 bases lay outside the gene matches. CDR3 length equals 16 residues. Looked up from germline, CDR1 is LGHNA and CDR2 is YSLEER. CDR3 DNA: TGCGCCAGCAGCCTAGGGACAGGGGGCGAGAACTATGGCTACACCTTC. Protein sequence: CASSLGTGGENYGYTF.